These 20 T cell receptor beta chains were all obtained from the same sample, sequenced in a study of T cell responses to AZD1222 COVID-19 vaccine (dated by TCRdb to about 2021). Receptors were amplified or captured by the immunoSEQ multiplex PCR assay. As stored in TCRdb, this immuneACCESS dataset retains in-frame rearrangements with V and J assigned. A fraction of the clones does not appear; measured against another copy, unresolved V genes explain less than half of the discrepancy, and the remainder lacks a known reason. This sample holds 150,000 or so clones; roughly 87% were observed only once. The ten largest account for around 4.9% of the sample. The time point label, read with the paper, signifies: baseline before first vaccination. Specimen: peripheral blood, collected on day 0 of AZD1222 vaccination. Receptors were obtained from an adult in good health.

This clone was seen repeatedly, ten times or more. The chain has TRBV9 and TRBJ2-5; TRBD1 agrees at 7 bases. The length of the CDR3 is 13 residues. V lost 3 bases and J lost 5; bases outside the gene matches: 4. Per the germline V gene, CDR1 is SGDLS and CDR2 is YYNGEE. DNA for the CDR3: TGTGCCAGCAGCGAAGGGACAGAGGAGACCCAGTACTTC. Its translation is CASSEGTEETQYF.

This clone appeared a single time. The rearrangement links TRBV6-2 or TRBV6-3 to TRBJ2-7; D is undetermined. This CDR3 region has 12 residues. The V and J ends lost 1 base and 2 bases respectively, with 3 bases between them. The germline CDR1 and CDR2 sequences are MNHEY and SVGEGT. Written as DNA, the CDR3 is TGTGCCAGCAGTTACTATACCTACGAGCAGTACTTC. Protein sequence: CASSYYTYEQYF.

The genes are TRBV4-3 and TRBJ2-7; D is uncertain. CDR3 length: 15 amino acids. The germline V gene encodes CDR1 LGHNA and CDR2 YSLEER. Trimming cost V 1 base and J 3 bases, with 13 bases left between them. In DNA, the CDR3 is TGCGCCAGCAGCCAAGCTCCGACGGAACTCTACGAGCAGTACTTC. Amino acids: CASSQAPTELYEQYF.

The chain recombines TRBV20-1 with TRBJ1-1, with 8 bases that match TRBD1. Germline values: CDR1 DFQATT, CDR2 SNEGSKA (reference sequence). The CDR3 is made up of 14 amino acids. V shed 6 bases, J shed 1 base, and the junction held 7 bases outside the gene matches. CDR3: CSASNGQGNTEAFF. CDR3 DNA: TGCAGTGCGAGTAATGGACAGGGGAACACTGAAGCTTTCTTT.

The CDR3 is CASSGEGQGNYGYTF. The CDR3 nucleotides are TGTGCCAGCAGCGGCGAGGGACAGGGGAACTATGGCTACACCTTC. The V gene is TRBV11-3, the J gene TRBJ1-2, with TRBD1 identical over 10 bases. V lost 5 bases, J lost 2 bases, and 5 bases stayed unmatched. Germline V gene data show CDR1 as SGHNT and CDR2 as YENEEA. The CDR3 consists of 15 residues. The full variable domain, completed using reference TRBV11-3 and TRBJ1-2, is EAGVVQSPRYKIIEKKQPVAFWCNPISGHNTLYWYLQNLGQGPELLIRYENEEAVDDSQLPKDRFSAERLKGVDSTLKIQPAELGDSAVYLCASSGEGQGNYGYTFGSGTRLTVV.

Only one count was recorded for this clone. The gene calls are TRBV5-4 and TRBJ1-1, with 7 bases aligning to TRBD1. Germline V CDR1 and CDR2: SGHNT, YYREEE (reference sequence). The CDR3 runs to 15 residues. V was clipped by 4 bases and J by 0 bases; unmatched bases: 6. The CDR3 DNA reads as TGTGCCAGCAGCCGCGGGACAGCCATGAACACTGAAGCTTTCTTT. It codes for CASSRGTAMNTEAFF.

Details on this clone: Other DNA sequences in this specimen translate into the identical CDR3. V usage is TRBV6-5 and J usage is TRBJ1-2; D is unresolved. Germline V gives CDR1 MNHEY, CDR2 SVGAGI. The CDR3 totals 12 residues. The V end was cut by 5 bases, the J end by 4 bases, with 8 bases between. The DNA for the CDR3 is TGTGCCAGCAGTCCGGATCGCTATGGCTACACCTTC. Translated: CASSPDRYGYTF.

The CDR3: CASSMSQGEPQHF. The CDR3 DNA reads TGTGCCAGTAGTATGTCACAGGGGGAGCCCCAGCATTTT. The J gene is TRBJ1-5, the V gene TRBV19, with 8 bases lining up with TRBD1. CDR3 length: 13 amino acids. Trimming took 3 bases from V and 8 from J; bases not matched to a gene: 3. The germline CDR1 and CDR2 sequences are LNHDA and SQIVND (reference sequence).

The chain carries TRBV15 and TRBJ1-1; possibly TRBD1 for D (5 bases). Per the germline V gene, CDR1 is LNHNV and CDR2 is YYDKDF (reference sequence). V was shortened by 3 bases and J by 6 bases, with 14 bases between the two germline ends. CDR3 size: 14 residues. CDR3 loop: CATSRPGMTAEAFF. The DNA for the CDR3 is TGTGCCACCAGCAGGCCAGGGATGACGGCTGAAGCTTTCTTT. Supplemented by reference TRBV15 and TRBJ1-1, the full variable domain reads DAMVIQNPRYQVTQFGKPVTLSCSQTLNHNVMYWYQQKSSQAPKLLFHYYDKDFNNEADTPDNFQSRRPNTSFCFLDIRSPGLGDTAMYLCATSRPGMTAEAFFGQGTRLTVV.

The genes are TRBV15 and TRBJ2-7; 8 nucleotides line up with TRBD1. The V gene's germline CDR1 is LNHNV and CDR2 YYDKDF (reference sequence). The CDR3 extends over 15 amino acids. V shed 5 bases, J shed 5 bases, and the junction held 11 bases outside the gene matches. As DNA, the CDR3 is TGTGCCACCAGCCCTACCCCGACAGGGGAGCACGAGCAGTACTTC. The encoded protein is CATSPTPTGEHEQYF.

The chain recombines TRBV28 with TRBJ2-7, with D uncertain. Germline loops: CDR1 MDHEN, CDR2 SYDVKM. The CDR3 covers 12 residues. Trimming took 6 bases from V and 4 from J, leaving 10 bases between them. CDR3: CASSLEMYEQYF. DNA of the CDR3: TGTGCCAGCAGCCTAGAGATGTACGAGCAGTACTTC. The full variable domain, with the rest looked up from reference TRBV28 and TRBJ2-7, is DVKVTQSSRYLVKRTGEKVFLECVQDMDHENMFWYRQDPGLGLRLIYFSYDVKMKEKGDIPEGYSVSREKKERFSLILESASTNQTSMYLCASSLEMYEQYFGPGTRLTVT.

V is TRBV30 and J is TRBJ1-2; D is undetermined. This CDR3 is built from 12 residues. With 8 bases removed from V and 4 bases from J, the gap between germline ends came to 14 bases. CDR1 is GTSNPN, CDR2 SVGIG, per germline (reference sequence). The CDR3 bases are TGTGCCATGGCGATAGGGAGCTATGGCTACACCTTC. Its translation is CAMAIGSYGYTF.

The genes are TRBV7-9 and TRBJ1-1; D gene uncertain. Trimming pared 5 bases from V and 1 base from J, leaving 11 bases between. The CDR3 has 14 residues. Germline values: CDR1 SEHNR, CDR2 FQNEAQ (reference sequence). CDR3 in amino acids: CASSPRAGNTEAFF. CDR3 coding DNA: TGTGCCAGCAGCCCCCGGGCGGGGAACACTGAAGCTTTCTTT.

Note on this clone: Mismatch with germline at one junction end may stem from a read error. The chain uses TRBV4-2 and TRBJ2-3; D call uncertain. Germline CDR1 LGHNA, CDR2 YNFKEQ. The CDR3 runs 16 residues. The CDR3 nucleotides are TGTGCCAGCAGTCAAGATTTAGCCTTTGGCACAGATACGCAGTATTTT. Its translation is CASSQDLAFGTDTQYF.

V gene TRBV19 combines with J gene TRBJ2-6, with a weak D call TRBD2 (6 bases). This CDR3 contains 17 residues. CDR1 and CDR2 from the germline V gene are LNHDA and SQIVND (reference sequence). Deletions cut 4 bases from V and 0 bases from J, with 13 bases between. In DNA, the CDR3 is TGTGCCAGTAGTAGGGCGGGACCTCTCTCTGGGGCCAACGTCCTGACTTTC. Its protein product is CASSRAGPLSGANVLTF.

The rearrangement links TRBV10-3 to TRBJ2-7, with 8 bases matching TRBD2. The CDR3 runs 13 residues. After removal of 6 bases from V and 5 bases from J, the junction contained 6 bases not matched to a gene. From germline, CDR1 is ENHRY and CDR2 SYGVKD. The CDR3 nucleotides read TGTGCCATCAGAAAAGCGGGAGAGGACGAGCAGTACTTC. Amino acids: CAIRKAGEDEQYF.

The V and J genes are TRBV5-4 and TRBJ2-1; 8 nucleotides agree with TRBD1. J gave up 2 bases and V 4 bases, and 5 bases lay outside the gene matches. Germline V gives CDR1 SGHNT, CDR2 YYREEE (reference sequence). The CDR3 runs to 15 residues. CDR3 in DNA: TGTGCCAGCAGCATAGACAGGGGAGCCTACAATGAGCAGTTCTTC. Its protein product is CASSIDRGAYNEQFF.

This chain connects TRBV4-2 to TRBJ2-3; D ambiguous. Trimming left V 4 bases short and J 3 bases short, with 5 bases between. The CDR3 totals 12 residues. Germline V gene sequence: CDR1 LGHNA, CDR2 YNFKEQ. For the CDR3, the DNA is TGTGCCAGCAGCCGCCCTACAGATACGCAGTATTTT. Amino acids: CASSRPTDTQYF.

The V call is TRBV18, the J call TRBJ2-7; TRBD1 matches 7 bases. The CDR3 consists of 13 residues. Germline V gives CDR1 KGHSH, CDR2 LQKENI. J gave up 4 bases and V 3 bases, and 3 bases lay outside the gene matches. In nucleotides, the CDR3 is TGTGCCAGCTCACCGACAGGGATTTACGAGCAGTACTTC. The encoded protein is CASSPTGIYEQYF.

This rearrangement joins TRBV3-1 (or the pseudogene TRBV3-2) to TRBJ2-1; 9 bases are a match to TRBD2. The CDR3 spans 17 residues. Trimming took 0 bases from V and 2 from J; bases not matched to a gene: 5. The germline CDR1 and CDR2 sequences are LGHDT and YNNKEL (reference sequence). Written as DNA, the CDR3 is TGTGCCAGCAGCCAAGATCAACTAGCGGGCACCTACAATGAGCAGTTCTTC. The encoded protein is CASSQDQLAGTYNEQFF.